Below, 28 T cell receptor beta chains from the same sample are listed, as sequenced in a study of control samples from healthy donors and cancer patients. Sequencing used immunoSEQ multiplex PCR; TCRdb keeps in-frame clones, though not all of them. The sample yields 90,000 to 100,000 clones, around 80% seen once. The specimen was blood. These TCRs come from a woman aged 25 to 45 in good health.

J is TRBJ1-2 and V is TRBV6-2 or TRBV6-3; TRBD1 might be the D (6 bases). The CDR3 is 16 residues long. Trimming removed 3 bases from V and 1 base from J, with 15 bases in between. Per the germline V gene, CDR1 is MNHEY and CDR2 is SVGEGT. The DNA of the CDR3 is TGTGCCAGCAGTTATTCGCCGACAGGCTTTAACTATGGCTACACCTTC. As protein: CASSYSPTGFNYGYTF.

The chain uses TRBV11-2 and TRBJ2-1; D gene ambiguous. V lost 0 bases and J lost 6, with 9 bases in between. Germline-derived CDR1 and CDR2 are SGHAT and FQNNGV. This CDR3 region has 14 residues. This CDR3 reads CASSLEPTSNEQFF. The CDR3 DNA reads TGTGCCAGCAGCTTAGAACCGACCAGCAATGAGCAGTTCTTC. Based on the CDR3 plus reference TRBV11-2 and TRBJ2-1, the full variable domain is EAGVAQSPRYKIIEKRQSVAFWCNPISGHATLYWYQQILGQGPKLLIQFQNNGVVDDSQLPKDRFSAERLKGVDSTLKIQPAKLEDSAVYLCASSLEPTSNEQFFGPGTRLTVL.

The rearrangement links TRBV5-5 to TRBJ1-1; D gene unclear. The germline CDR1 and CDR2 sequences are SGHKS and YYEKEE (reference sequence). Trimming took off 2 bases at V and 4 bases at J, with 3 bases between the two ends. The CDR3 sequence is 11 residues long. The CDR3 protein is CASSFSTEAFF. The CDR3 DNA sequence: TGTGCCAGCAGCTTTTCCACTGAAGCTTTCTTT.

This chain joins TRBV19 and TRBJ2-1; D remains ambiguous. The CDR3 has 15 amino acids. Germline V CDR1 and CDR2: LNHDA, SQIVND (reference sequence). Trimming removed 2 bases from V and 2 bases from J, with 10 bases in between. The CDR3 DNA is TGTGCCAGTAGTATATCGGTGGGTACCTACAATGAGCAGTTCTTC. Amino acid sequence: CASSISVGTYNEQFF.

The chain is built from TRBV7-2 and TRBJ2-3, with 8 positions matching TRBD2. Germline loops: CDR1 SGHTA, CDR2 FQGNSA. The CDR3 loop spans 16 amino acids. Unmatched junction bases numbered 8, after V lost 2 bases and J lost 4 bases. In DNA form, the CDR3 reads TGTGCCAGCAGCTTATCACTAGCGGCTTGGGCAGATACGCAGTATTTT. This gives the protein CASSLSLAAWADTQYF.

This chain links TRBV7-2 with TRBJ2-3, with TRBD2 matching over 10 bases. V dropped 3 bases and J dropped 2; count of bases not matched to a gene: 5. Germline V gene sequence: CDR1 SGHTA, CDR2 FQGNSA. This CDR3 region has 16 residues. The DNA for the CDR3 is TGTGCCAGCAGCTTGGCACTAGCGGGGAACACAGATACGCAGTATTTT. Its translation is CASSLALAGNTDTQYF.

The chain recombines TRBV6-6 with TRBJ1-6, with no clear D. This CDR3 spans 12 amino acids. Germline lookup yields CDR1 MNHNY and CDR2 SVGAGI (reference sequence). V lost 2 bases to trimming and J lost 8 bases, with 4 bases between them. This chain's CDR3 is CASSYLDSPLHF. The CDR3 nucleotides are TGTGCCAGCAGTTACCTAGATTCACCCCTCCACTTT.

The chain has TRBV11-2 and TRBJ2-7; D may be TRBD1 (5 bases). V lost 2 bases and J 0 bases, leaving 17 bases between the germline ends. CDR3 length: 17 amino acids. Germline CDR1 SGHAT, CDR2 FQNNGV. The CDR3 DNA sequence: TGTGCCAGCAGCTTAACCGCTGAGACAGCCTTCTCCTACGAGCAGTACTTC. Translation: CASSLTAETAFSYEQYF.

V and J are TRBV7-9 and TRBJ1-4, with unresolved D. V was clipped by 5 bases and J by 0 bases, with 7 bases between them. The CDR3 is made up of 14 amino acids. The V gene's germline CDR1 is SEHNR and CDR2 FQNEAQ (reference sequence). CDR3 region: CASSQTATNEKLFF. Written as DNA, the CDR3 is TGTGCCAGCAGCCAAACCGCAACTAATGAAAAACTGTTTTTT.

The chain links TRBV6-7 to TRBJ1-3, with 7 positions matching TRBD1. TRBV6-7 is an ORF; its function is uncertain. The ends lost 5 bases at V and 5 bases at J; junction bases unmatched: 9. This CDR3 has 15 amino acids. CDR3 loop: CASSSPQGRRNTIYF. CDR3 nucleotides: TGTGCCAGCAGTAGCCCACAGGGGCGCCGAAACACCATATATTTT.

CDR3 in DNA: TGCGCCAGCAGCTTGGCGGGATCTGGGAGGGGTGAACGCTACACCTTC. This codes for CASSLAGSGRGERYTF. The chain is built from TRBV5-1 and TRBJ1-2, with D tentatively TRBD1 (5 bases). Germline lookup yields CDR1 SGHRS and CDR2 YFSETQ. The CDR3 runs to 16 residues. Trimming left V 0 bases short and J 9 bases short, with 21 bases between.

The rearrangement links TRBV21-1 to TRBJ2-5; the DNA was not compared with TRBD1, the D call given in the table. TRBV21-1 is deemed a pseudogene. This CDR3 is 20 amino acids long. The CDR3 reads CASSKDGPGQALIHQETQYF. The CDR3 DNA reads TGTGCCAGCAGCAAGGACGGCCCGGGACAGGCACTCATTCACCAAGAGACCCAGTACTTC.

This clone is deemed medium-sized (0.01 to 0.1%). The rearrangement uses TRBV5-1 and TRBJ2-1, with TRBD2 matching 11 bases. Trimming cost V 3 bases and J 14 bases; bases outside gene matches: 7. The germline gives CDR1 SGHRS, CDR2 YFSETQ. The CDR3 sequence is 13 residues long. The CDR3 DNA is TGCGCCAGCAGCTCGTTTAGCGGGGGGGCCGAGTTCTTC. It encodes CASSSFSGGAEFF.

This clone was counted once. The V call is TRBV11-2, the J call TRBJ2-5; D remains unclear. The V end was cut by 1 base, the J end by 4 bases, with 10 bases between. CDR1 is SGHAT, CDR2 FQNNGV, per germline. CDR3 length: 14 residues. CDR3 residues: CASSLGSVRETQYF. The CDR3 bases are TGTGCCAGCAGCTTAGGGTCAGTGAGAGAGACCCAGTACTTC.

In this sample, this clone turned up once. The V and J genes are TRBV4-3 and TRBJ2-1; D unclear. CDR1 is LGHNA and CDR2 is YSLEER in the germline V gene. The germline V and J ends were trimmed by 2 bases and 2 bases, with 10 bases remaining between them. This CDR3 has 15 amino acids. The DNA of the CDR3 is TGCGCCAGCAGCCAATCGACGGTCCCCTACAATGAGCAGTTCTTC. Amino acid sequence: CASSQSTVPYNEQFF.

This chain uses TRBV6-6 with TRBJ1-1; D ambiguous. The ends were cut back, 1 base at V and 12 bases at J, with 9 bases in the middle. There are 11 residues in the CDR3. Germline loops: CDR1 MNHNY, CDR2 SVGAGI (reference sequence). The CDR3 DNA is TGTGCCAGCAGTTACTACCCCCAATCTTTCTTT. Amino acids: CASSYYPQSFF.

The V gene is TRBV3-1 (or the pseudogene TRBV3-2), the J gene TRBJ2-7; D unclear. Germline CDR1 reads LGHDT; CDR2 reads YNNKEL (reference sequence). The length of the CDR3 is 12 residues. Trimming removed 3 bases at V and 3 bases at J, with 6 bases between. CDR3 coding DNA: TGTGCCAGCAGCCAGTCTTTCTACGAGCAGTACTTC. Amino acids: CASSQSFYEQYF.

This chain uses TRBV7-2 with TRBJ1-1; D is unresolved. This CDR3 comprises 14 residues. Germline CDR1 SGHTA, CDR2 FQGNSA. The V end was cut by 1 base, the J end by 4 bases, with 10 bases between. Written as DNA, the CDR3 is TGTGCCAGCAGCTTAGAAGGAGGTAGCACTGAAGCTTTCTTT. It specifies CASSLEGGSTEAFF.

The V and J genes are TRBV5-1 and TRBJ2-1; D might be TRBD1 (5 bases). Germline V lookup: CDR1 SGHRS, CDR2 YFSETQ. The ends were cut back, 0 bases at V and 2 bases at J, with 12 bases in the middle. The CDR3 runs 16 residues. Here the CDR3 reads CASSLADGATYNEQFF. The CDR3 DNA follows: TGCGCCAGCAGCTTGGCCGATGGGGCGACCTACAATGAGCAGTTCTTC.

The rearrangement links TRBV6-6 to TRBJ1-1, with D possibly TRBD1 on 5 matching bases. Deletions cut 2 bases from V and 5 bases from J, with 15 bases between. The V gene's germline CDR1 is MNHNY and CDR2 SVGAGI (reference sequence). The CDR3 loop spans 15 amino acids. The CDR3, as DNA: TGTGCCAGCAGTTACCCATCCAGTGGGGGTACTGAAGCTTTCTTT. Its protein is CASSYPSSGGTEAFF.

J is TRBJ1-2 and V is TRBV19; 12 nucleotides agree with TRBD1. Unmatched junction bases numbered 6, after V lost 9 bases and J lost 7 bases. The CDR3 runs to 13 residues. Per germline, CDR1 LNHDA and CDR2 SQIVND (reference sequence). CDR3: CARGDRGRGGYTF. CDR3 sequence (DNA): TGTGCCAGGGGGGACAGGGGGCGCGGTGGCTACACCTTC.

The CDR3 coding sequence is TGTGCCAGCAGTGACTCGCTGTCCTCTGGGGCCAACGTCCTGACTTTC. Its protein is CASSDSLSSGANVLTF. The chain combines TRBV6-4 with TRBJ2-6; D is unresolved. The germline CDR1 and CDR2 sequences are MRHNA and SNTAGT. V shed 0 bases and J shed 0 bases, with 6 bases lying between them. The CDR3 totals 16 residues.

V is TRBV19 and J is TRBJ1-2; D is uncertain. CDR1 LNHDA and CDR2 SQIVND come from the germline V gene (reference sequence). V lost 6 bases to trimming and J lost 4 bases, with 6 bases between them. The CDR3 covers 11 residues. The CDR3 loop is CASRGVYGYTF. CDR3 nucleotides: TGTGCCAGTAGGGGAGTCTATGGCTACACCTTC.

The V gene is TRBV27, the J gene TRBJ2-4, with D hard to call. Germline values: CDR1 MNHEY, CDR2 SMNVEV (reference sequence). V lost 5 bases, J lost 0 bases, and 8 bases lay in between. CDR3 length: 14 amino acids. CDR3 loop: CASSPTLAKNIQYF. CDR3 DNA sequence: TGTGCCAGCAGTCCAACACTAGCCAAAAACATTCAGTACTTC.

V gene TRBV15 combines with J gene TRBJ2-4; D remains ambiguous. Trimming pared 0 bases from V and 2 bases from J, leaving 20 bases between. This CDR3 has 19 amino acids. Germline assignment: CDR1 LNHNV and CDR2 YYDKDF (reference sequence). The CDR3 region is CATSRDPMGSLGTKNIQYF. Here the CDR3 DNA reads TGTGCCACCAGCAGAGATCCCATGGGCAGCCTGGGTACCAAAAACATTCAGTACTTC.

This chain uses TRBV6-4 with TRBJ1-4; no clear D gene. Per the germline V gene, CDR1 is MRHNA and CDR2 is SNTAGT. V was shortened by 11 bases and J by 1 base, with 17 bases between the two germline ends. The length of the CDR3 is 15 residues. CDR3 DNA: TGTGCCCCCAGGAGTTTTACACTAACTAATGAAAAACTGTTTTTT. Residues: CAPRSFTLTNEKLFF.

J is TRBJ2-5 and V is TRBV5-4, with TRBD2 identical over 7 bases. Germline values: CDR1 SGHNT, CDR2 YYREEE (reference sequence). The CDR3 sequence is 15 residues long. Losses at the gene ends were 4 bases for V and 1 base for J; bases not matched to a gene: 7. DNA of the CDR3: TGTGCCAGCAGCACCCATACTAGCGTCCAAGAGACCCAGTACTTC. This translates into CASSTHTSVQETQYF.

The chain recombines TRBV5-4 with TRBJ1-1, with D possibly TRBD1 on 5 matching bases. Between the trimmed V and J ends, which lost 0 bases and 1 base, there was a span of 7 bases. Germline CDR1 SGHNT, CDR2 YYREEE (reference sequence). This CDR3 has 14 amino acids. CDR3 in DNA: TGTGCCAGCAGCTTGGCAGGGACGAACACTGAAGCTTTCTTT. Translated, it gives CASSLAGTNTEAFF.